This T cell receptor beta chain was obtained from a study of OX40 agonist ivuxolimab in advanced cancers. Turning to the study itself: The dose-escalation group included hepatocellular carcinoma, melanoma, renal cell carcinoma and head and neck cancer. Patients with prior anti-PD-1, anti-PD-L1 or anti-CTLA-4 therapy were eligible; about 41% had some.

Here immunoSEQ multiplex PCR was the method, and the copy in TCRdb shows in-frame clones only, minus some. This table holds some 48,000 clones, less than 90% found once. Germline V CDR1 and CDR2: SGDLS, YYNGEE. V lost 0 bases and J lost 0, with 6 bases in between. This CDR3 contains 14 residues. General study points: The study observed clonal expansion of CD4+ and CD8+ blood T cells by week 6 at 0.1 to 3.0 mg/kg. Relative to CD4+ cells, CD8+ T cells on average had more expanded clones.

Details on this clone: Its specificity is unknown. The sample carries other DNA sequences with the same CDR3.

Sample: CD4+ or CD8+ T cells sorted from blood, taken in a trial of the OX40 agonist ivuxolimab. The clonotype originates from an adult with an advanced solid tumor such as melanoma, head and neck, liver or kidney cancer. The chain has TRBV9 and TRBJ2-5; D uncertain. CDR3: CASSVDRNQETQYF. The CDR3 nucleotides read TGTGCCAGCAGCGTAGATAGAAACCAAGAGACCCAGTACTTC.